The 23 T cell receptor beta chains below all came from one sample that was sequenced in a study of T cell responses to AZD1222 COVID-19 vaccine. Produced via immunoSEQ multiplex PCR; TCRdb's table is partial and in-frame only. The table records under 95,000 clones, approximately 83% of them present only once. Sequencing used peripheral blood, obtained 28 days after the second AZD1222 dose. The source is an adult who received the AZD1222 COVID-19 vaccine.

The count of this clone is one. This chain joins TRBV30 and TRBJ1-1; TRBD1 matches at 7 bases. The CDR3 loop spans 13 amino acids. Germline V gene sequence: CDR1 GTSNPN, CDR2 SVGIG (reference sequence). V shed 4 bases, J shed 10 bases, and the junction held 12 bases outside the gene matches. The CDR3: CAWTHPGGPGAFF. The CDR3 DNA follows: TGTGCCTGGACCCATCCAGGGGGGCCGGGAGCTTTCTTT. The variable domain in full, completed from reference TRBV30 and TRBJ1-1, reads SQTIHQWPATLVQPVGSPLSLECTVEGTSNPNLYWYRQAAGRGLQLLFYSVGIGQISSEVPQNLSASRPQDRQFILSSKKLLLSDSGFYLCAWTHPGGPGAFFGQGTRLTVV.

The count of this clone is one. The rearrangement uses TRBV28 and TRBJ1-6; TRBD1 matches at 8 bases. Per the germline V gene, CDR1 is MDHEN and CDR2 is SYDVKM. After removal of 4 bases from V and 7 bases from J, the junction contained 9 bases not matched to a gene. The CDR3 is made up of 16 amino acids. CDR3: CASSSPQGAENSPLHF. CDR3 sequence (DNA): TGTGCCAGCAGTTCCCCCCAGGGGGCTGAGAATTCACCCCTCCACTTT.

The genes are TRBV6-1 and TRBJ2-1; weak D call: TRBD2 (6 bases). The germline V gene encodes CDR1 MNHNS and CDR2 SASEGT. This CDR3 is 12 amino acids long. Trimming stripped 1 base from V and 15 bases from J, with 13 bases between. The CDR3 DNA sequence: TGTGCCAGCAGTGAAGTACGACTAGTGGGGTTCTTC. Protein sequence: CASSEVRLVGFF.

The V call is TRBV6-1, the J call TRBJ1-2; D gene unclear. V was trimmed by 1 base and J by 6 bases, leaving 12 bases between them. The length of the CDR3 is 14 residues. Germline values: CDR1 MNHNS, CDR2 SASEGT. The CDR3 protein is CASSEEPRSHGYTF. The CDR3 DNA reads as TGTGCCAGCAGTGAAGAACCGCGGAGCCATGGCTACACCTTC.

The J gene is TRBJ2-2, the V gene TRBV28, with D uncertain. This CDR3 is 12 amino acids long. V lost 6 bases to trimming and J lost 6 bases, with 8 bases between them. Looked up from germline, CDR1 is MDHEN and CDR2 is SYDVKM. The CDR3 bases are TGTGCCAGCAGGATTGAAGCCGGGGAGCTGTTTTTT. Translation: CASRIEAGELFF.

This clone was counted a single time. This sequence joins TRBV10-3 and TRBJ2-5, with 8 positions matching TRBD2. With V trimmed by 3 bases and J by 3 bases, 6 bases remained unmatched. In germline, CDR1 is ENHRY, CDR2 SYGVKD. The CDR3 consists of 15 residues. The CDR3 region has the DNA TGTGCCATCAGTGAAGGGACTAGTGAAAAAGAGACCCAGTACTTC. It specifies CAISEGTSEKETQYF.

The CDR3 protein is CASSQSYNSPLHF. CDR3 in DNA: TGTGCCAGCAGTCAGAGTTATAATTCACCCCTCCACTTT. The genes are TRBV27 and TRBJ1-6; no clear D. The V gene's germline CDR1 is MNHEY and CDR2 SMNVEV (reference sequence). The length of the CDR3 is 13 residues. Trimming took 5 bases from V and 4 from J, leaving 6 bases between them.

Written as DNA, the CDR3 is TGTGCCAGCAGCCCCCATGAGGGTTCGGTCAACGAGCAGTACTTC. Translated, it gives CASSPHEGSVNEQYF. The rearrangement joins TRBV11-2 to TRBJ2-7, with a weak D call TRBD2 (5 bases). Trimming took 5 bases from V and 5 from J, leaving 19 bases between them. CDR3 length: 15 residues. The germline V gene has CDR1 SGHAT and CDR2 FQNNGV.

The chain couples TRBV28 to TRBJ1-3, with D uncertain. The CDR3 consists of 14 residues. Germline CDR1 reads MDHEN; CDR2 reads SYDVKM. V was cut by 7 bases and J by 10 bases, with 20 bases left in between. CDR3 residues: CASTSPVPGITIYF. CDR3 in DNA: TGTGCCAGCACCTCCCCCGTCCCGGGGATTACCATATATTTT.

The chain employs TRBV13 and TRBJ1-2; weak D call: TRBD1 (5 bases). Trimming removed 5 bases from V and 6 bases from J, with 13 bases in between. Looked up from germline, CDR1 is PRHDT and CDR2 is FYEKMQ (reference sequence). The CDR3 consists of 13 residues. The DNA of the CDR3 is TGTGCCAGCAGCCTGGGCGAGGGGAATGGCTACACCTTC. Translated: CASSLGEGNGYTF.

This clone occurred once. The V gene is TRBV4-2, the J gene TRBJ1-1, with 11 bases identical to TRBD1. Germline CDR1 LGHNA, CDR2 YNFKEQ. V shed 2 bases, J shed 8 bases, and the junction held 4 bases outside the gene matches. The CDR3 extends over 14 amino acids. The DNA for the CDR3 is TGTGCCAGCAGCCAATCGGACAGGGGGCGAGAAGCTTTCTTT. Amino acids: CASSQSDRGREAFF.

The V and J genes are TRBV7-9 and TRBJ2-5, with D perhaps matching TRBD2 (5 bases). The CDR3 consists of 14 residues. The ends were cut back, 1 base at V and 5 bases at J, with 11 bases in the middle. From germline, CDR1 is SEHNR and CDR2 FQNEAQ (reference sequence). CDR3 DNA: TGTGCCAGCAGCTTAGATCGACTACGGGAGACCCAGTACTTC. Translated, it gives CASSLDRLRETQYF.

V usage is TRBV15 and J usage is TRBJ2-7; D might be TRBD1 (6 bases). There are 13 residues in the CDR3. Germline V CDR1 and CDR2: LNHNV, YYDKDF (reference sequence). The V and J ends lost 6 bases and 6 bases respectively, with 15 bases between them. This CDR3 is CATRDQGFGEQYF. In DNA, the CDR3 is TGTGCCACCAGAGACCAGGGGTTCGGCGAGCAGTACTTC. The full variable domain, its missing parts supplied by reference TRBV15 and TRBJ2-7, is DAMVIQNPRYQVTQFGKPVTLSCSQTLNHNVMYWYQQKSSQAPKLLFHYYDKDFNNEADTPDNFQSRRPNTSFCFLDIRSPGLGDTAMYLCATRDQGFGEQYFGPGTRLTVT.

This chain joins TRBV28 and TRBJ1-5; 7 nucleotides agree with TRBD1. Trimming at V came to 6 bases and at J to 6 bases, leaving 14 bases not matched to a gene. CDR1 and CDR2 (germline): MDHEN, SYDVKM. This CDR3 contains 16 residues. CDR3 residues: CASSLRQQGRGQPQHF. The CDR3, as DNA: TGTGCCAGCAGCTTACGACAACAGGGGAGAGGTCAGCCCCAGCATTTT.

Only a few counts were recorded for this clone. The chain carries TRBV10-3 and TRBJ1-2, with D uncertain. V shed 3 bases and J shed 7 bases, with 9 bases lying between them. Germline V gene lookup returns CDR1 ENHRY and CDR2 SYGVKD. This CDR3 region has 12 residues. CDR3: CAISESRGGYTF. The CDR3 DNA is TGTGCCATCAGTGAAAGCCGGGGTGGCTACACCTTC.

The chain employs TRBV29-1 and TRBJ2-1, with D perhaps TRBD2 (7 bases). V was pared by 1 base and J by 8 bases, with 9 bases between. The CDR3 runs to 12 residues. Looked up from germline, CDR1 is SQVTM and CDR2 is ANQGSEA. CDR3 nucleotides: TGCAGCGTTGAAGCGGGGGGCGATGAGCAGTTCTTC. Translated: CSVEAGGDEQFF.

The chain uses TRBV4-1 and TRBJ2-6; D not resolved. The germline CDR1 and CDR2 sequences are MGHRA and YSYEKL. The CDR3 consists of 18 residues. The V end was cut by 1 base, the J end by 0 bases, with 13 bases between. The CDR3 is CASSQGLAASSGANVLTF. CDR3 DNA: TGCGCCAGCAGCCAAGGGTTAGCAGCGAGCTCTGGGGCCAACGTCCTGACTTTC.

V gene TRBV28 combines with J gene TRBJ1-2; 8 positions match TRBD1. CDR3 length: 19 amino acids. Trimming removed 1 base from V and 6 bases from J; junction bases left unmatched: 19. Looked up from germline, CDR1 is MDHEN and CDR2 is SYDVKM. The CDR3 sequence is CASSLFRSGITGGKDGYTF. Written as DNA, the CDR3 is TGTGCCAGCAGTTTATTCCGTTCGGGGATCACAGGGGGAAAGGATGGCTACACCTTC.

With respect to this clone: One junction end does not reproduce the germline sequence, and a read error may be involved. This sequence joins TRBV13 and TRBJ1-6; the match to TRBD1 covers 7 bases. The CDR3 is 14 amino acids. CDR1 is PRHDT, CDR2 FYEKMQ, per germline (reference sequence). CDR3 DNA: TGTGCCAGCAGCCTAGGGGGGGACAGTTCACCCCTCCACTTT. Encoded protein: CASSLGGDSSPLHF.

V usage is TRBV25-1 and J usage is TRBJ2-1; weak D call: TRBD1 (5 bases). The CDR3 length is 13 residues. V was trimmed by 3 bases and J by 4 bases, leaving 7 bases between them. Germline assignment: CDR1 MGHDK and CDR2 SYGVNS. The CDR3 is CASSDKGYNEQFF. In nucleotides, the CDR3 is TGTGCCAGCAGTGATAAGGGGTACAATGAGCAGTTCTTC. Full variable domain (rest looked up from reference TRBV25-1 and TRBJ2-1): EADIYQTPRYLVIGTGKKITLECSQTMGHDKMYWYQQDPGMELHLIHYSYGVNSTEKGDLSSESTVSRIRTEHFPLTLESARPSHTSQYLCASSDKGYNEQFFGPGTRLTVL.

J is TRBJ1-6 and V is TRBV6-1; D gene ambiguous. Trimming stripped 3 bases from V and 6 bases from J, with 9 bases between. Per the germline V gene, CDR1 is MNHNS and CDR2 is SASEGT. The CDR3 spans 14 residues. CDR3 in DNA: TGTGCCAGCAGTGACAACGGTTTTAATTCACCCCTCCACTTT. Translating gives CASSDNGFNSPLHF.

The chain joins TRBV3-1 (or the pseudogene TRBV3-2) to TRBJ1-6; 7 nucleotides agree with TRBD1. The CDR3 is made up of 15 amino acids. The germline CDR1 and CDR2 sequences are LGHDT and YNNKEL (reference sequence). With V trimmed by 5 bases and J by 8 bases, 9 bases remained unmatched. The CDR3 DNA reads TGTGCCAGCAGCTCCTCGACAGGGTGGGATTCACCCCTCCACTTT. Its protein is CASSSSTGWDSPLHF.

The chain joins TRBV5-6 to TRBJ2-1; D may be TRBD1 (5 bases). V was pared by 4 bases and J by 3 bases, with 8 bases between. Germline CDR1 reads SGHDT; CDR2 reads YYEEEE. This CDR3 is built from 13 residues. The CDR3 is CASSLGVYNEQFF. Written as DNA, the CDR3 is TGTGCCAGCAGCCTAGGGGTCTACAATGAGCAGTTCTTC.